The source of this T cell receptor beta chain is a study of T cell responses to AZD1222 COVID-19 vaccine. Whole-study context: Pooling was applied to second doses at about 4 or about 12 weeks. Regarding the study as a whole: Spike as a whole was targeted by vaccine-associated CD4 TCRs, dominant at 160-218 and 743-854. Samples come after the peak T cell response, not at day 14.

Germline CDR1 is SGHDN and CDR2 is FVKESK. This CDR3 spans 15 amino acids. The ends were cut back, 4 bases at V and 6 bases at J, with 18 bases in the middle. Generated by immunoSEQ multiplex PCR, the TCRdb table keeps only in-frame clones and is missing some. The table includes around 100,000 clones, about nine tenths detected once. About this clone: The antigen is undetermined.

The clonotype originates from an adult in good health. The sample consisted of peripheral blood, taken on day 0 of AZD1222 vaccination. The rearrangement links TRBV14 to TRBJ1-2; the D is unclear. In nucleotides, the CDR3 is TGTGCCAGCAGCCGAGTGTCCCGGCCGGACCATGGCTACACCTTC. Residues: CASSRVSRPDHGYTF.